This is a list of T cell receptor beta chains from one sample in a study of CD8 T cells in ankylosing spondylitis. Via MiXCR, TCRdb re-called the 5' RACE reads, giving one row per CDR3 protein. The sample consists of around 30,000 distinct CDR3 sequences, approximately 14% of them appearing once. The source material was blood. These TCRs come from a male donor with ankylosing spondylitis or in good health (not recorded which). The CDR3 runs from the conserved cysteine through the conserved F or W. The D gene is left open where the match is weak. The size field is filled for only some rows; it gives once, few, many or a size class.

D	V	size	J	CDR3	DNA
NA	TRBV27	NA	TRBJ2-1	CASSYPGIPNNEQFF	TGTGCCAGCAGTTACCCCGGGATTCCTAACAATGAGCAGTTCTTC
TRBD1	TRBV7-9	many	TRBJ1-5	CASSSEQGAAQPQHF	TGTGCCAGCAGCTCAGAGCAGGGGGCAGCTCAGCCCCAGCATTTT
NA	TRBV28	few	TRBJ1-2	CASSVNYGYTF	TGTGCCAGCAGTGTGAACTATGGCTACACCTTC
NA	TRBV20-1	few	TRBJ2-1	CSARPAEYNEQFF	TGCAGTGCTCGCCCAGCGGAGTACAATGAGCAGTTCTTC
NA	TRBV12-3/TRBV12-4	few	TRBJ2-2	CASSRQPTGTGELFF	TGTGCCAGCTCGCGTCAACCAACGGGCACCGGGGAGCTGTTTTTT
TRBD1	TRBV25-1	many	TRBJ2-1	CASQAPDRVLNNEQFF	TGTGCCAGCCAAGCGCCGGACAGGGTTCTTAACAATGAGCAGTTCTTC
NA	TRBV20-1	NA	TRBJ1-5	CSARGHSDQPQHF	TGCAGTGCTAGAGGTCACAGCGATCAGCCCCAGCATTTT
NA	TRBV6-1	few	TRBJ2-7	CASSGPMGYEQYF	TGTGCCAGCAGTGGACCGATGGGCTACGAGCAGTACTTC
NA	TRBV29-1	NA	TRBJ2-7	CSVRVGLYEQYF	TGCAGCGTACGGGTAGGACTATACGAGCAGTACTTC
TRBD2	TRBV4-3	few	TRBJ2-4	CASSPGLAGGLAKNIQYF	TGCGCCAGCAGCCCGGGACTAGCGGGGGGATTAGCCAAAAACATTCAGTACTTC
NA	TRBV12-3/TRBV12-4	few	TRBJ2-1	CASSLGSGTEGFF	TGTGCCAGCAGTTTAGGTAGCGGGACAGAGGGGTTCTTC
TRBD1	TRBV15	few	TRBJ1-4	CATSRGQGNEKLFF	TGTGCCACCAGCAGGGGACAGGGTAATGAAAAACTGTTTTTT
NA	TRBV4-1	few	TRBJ2-5	CASSQERGRRETQYF	TGCGCCAGCAGCCAAGAAAGGGGCCGGCGGGAGACCCAGTACTTC
NA	TRBV29-1	few	TRBJ2-5	CSANSQETQYF	TGCAGCGCGAACAGCCAAGAGACCCAGTACTTC
NA	TRBV27	NA	TRBJ2-2	CASSLGTGGPRGELFF	TGTGCCAGCAGTTTGGGGACCGGGGGGCCTCGTGGGGAGCTGTTTTTT
TRBD1	TRBV5-1	NA	TRBJ1-6	CASSPVQGVGSPLHF	TGCGCCAGCAGCCCCGTTCAGGGGGTTGGTTCACCCCTCCACTTT
NA	TRBV12-3/TRBV12-4	few	TRBJ2-6	CASSPQGSGANVLTF	TGTGCCAGCAGTCCACAGGGCTCTGGGGCCAACGTCCTGACTTTC
NA	TRBV11-2	few	TRBJ1-4	CASSAGYEKLFF	TGTGCCAGCAGCGCGGGATATGAAAAACTGTTTTTT
TRBD1	TRBV24-1	NA	TRBJ2-7	CATSDPDRGPYEQYF	TGTGCCACCAGTGATCCGGACAGGGGCCCCTACGAGCAGTACTTC
NA	TRBV10-3	few	TRBJ2-4	CAISESEGSTAKNIQYF	TGTGCCATCAGTGAGTCTGAGGGCAGCACTGCCAAAAACATTCAGTACTTC
NA	TRBV11-2	few	TRBJ1-3	CASSPTRNTIYF	TGTGCCAGCAGCCCCACCCGAAACACCATATATTTT
NA	TRBV4-3	NA	TRBJ2-7	CASSPRLIRENEQYF	TGCGCCAGCAGTCCAAGGTTAATTCGGGAGAATGAGCAGTACTTC
NA	TRBV27	NA	TRBJ2-3	CAAGPSTDTQYF	TGTGCCGCAGGGCCGAGCACAGATACGCAGTATTTT
NA	TRBV11-2	NA	TRBJ2-3	CASSASSTDTQYF	TGTGCCAGCAGCGCATCTAGCACAGATACGCAGTATTTT
NA	TRBV4-3	NA	TRBJ2-5	CASSQDTAGAQYF	TGCGCCAGCAGCCAAGACACAGCAGGGGCCCAGTACTTC
NA	TRBV2	few	TRBJ2-3	CASSEVPDTQYF	TGTGCCAGCAGTGAGGTCCCGGATACGCAGTATTTT
TRBD1	TRBV9	few	TRBJ2-5	CASSAGQGAETQYF	TGTGCCAGCAGCGCTGGACAGGGGGCGGAGACCCAGTACTTC
NA	TRBV11-2	few	TRBJ2-3	CASSPSGTGRDTQYF	TGTGCCAGCAGCCCATCCGGGACGGGGCGAGATACGCAGTATTTT
TRBD2	TRBV6-2/TRBV6-3	NA	TRBJ2-2	CASSDGTSGSAGELFF	TGTGCCAGCAGTGACGGGACTAGCGGGAGTGCCGGGGAGCTGTTTTTT
NA	TRBV5-5	NA	TRBJ2-4	CASSLENIQYF	TGTGCCAGCAGCTTAGAAAACATTCAGTACTTC
NA	TRBV29-1	few	TRBJ1-1	CSTRASGSTEAFF	TGCAGCACCCGGGCATCGGGTAGCACTGAAGCTTTCTTT
NA	TRBV7-6	NA	TRBJ1-1	CASSLYLNTEAFF	TGTGCCAGCAGCTTATATTTGAACACTGAAGCTTTCTTT
NA	TRBV20-1	NA	TRBJ2-5	CSAMGSQETQYF	TGCAGTGCTATGGGTAGCCAAGAGACCCAGTACTTC
NA	TRBV2	once	TRBJ2-3	CASSGTASTDTQYF	TGTGCCAGCAGCGGGACTGCTAGCACAGATACGCAGTATTTT
TRBD1	TRBV29-1	few	TRBJ2-1	CSVAGQGSYNEQFF	TGCAGCGTAGCAGGACAGGGGTCCTACAATGAGCAGTTCTTC
NA	TRBV5-1	NA	TRBJ2-2	CASSHRATGELFF	TGCGCCAGCAGCCACAGGGCCACCGGGGAGCTGTTTTTT
TRBD2	TRBV5-1	NA	TRBJ2-4	CASSSGLEIAKNIQYF	TGCGCCAGCAGCTCAGGACTAGAAATAGCCAAAAACATTCAGTACTTC
NA	TRBV7-9	few	TRBJ2-1	CASSFPRASANNEQFF	TGTGCCAGCAGCTTCCCGCGGGCTAGCGCCAACAATGAGCAGTTCTTC
TRBD2	TRBV2	few	TRBJ2-1	CASSERSGRSNEQFF	TGTGCCAGCAGTGAACGCAGCGGGAGAAGCAATGAGCAGTTCTTC